This TCR beta chain originates from a study of T cell changes during pregnancy in multiple sclerosis. Here immunoSEQ multiplex PCR was the method, and the copy in TCRdb shows in-frame clones only, minus some. The table includes 79,000 or so clones, just over 90% detected once. Between the trimmed V and J ends, which lost 0 bases and 3 bases, there was a span of 7 bases. This CDR3 is built from 13 residues. Germline CDR1 is GTSNPN and CDR2 is SVGIG (reference sequence). The receptor was derived from a female donor with multiple sclerosis, enrolled in a pregnancy study. The chain couples TRBV30 to TRBJ2-3, with D uncertain. Sample: CD4+ T cells from peripheral blood mononuclear cells, taken before pregnancy. As DNA, the CDR3 is TGTGCCTGGAGTGTACCAGGTACAGATACGCAGTATTTT. Translated, it gives CAWSVPGTDTQYF.